A selection of T cell receptor beta chains follows, all from one sample in a study of T-cell memory formation after mild COVID-19. TCRdb analysed the 5' RACE reads with MiXCR anew, one entry per CDR3 protein. This repertoire shows approximately 240,000 distinct CDR3 sequences, about 16% found once; its top ten account for around 3.7%. Sequencing input: PBMCs or a T cell subset sorted from them (not recorded which). Receptors were obtained from a young man who had mild COVID-19 (a few samples of this study predate the infection). Cell type and time point are not known. CDR3s include the opening cysteine and the closing phenylalanine or tryptophan. The order of the fields is CDR3 length, V gene, J gene, D gene, clone size, CDR3 protein, CDR3 DNA. The D gene is left open where the match is weak. Only some rows state a clone size, as once, few, many or a class for expanded clones.

>16|TRBV2|TRBJ2-2|NA|few
CASSEALGPYTGELFF
TGTGCCAGCAGTGAAGCGTTAGGGCCCTACACCGGGGAGCTGTTTTTT
>15|TRBV6-1|TRBJ1-5|TRBD1|NA
CATQSTGTSNQPQHF
TGTGCCACCCAATCGACAGGGACTAGCAATCAGCCCCAGCATTTT
>15|TRBV10-3|TRBJ1-2|TRBD1|NA
CATPRRTGSYYGYTF
TGTGCCACCCCTCGGAGGACAGGGTCATATTATGGCTACACCTTC
>17|TRBV11-2|TRBJ1-4|NA|few
CASSPGRAALINEKLFF
TGTGCCAGCAGCCCCGGACGGGCAGCCCTGATTAATGAAAAACTGTTTTTT
>14|TRBV7-8|TRBJ2-7|TRBD2|few
CASGRGSGSYEQYF
TGTGCCAGCGGGAGGGGCAGCGGGTCCTACGAGCAGTACTTC
>15|TRBV11-2|TRBJ2-1|TRBD2|few
CASSLQAGAHNEQFF
TGTGCCAGCAGCTTACAAGCGGGGGCCCACAATGAGCAGTTCTTC
>13|TRBV20-1|TRBJ1-2|TRBD1|NA
CSAAGQGIVGYTF
TGCAGTGCCGCAGGACAGGGAATTGTGGGCTACACCTTC
>16|TRBV20-1|TRBJ2-3|TRBD2|few
CSASALAGGPTHTQYF
TGCAGTGCTAGCGCGCTAGCGGGGGGACCTACTCATACGCAGTATTTT
>16|TRBV11-2|TRBJ1-2|NA|few
CASSFDSTGFRYGYTF
TGTGCCAGCAGCTTCGATTCGACAGGCTTCCGCTATGGCTACACCTTC
>14|TRBV7-3|TRBJ2-3|NA|NA
CASSPRGATDTQYF
TGTGCCAGCAGCCCACGGGGGGCCACAGATACGCAGTATTTT
>14|TRBV2|TRBJ2-1|NA|NA
CASRRGLAFNEQFF
TGTGCCAGCCGCCGGGGCCTAGCGTTCAATGAGCAGTTCTTC
>12|TRBV6-1|TRBJ2-7|NA|few
CASSELVYEQYF
TGTGCCAGCAGTGAGTTGGTCTACGAGCAGTACTTC
>14|TRBV4-1|TRBJ2-1|NA|NA
CASSLVVLYNEQFF
TGCGCCAGCAGCCTTGTCGTCCTATACAATGAGCAGTTCTTC
>14|TRBV6-5|TRBJ1-2|NA|few
CASSYSLLDYGYTF
TGTGCCAGCAGTTATAGTCTTTTGGATTATGGCTACACCTTC
>13|TRBV9|TRBJ2-7|NA|NA
CASSAKRGRAEYF
TGTGCCAGCAGCGCTAAACGGGGGCGAGCGGAGTACTTC
>13|TRBV7-9|TRBJ2-3|NA|few
CASSSSGADTQYF
TGTGCCAGCAGCTCTTCCGGGGCAGATACGCAGTATTTT
>17|TRBV7-2|TRBJ2-6|NA|NA
CASSLLRVSSGANVLTF
TGTGCCAGCAGCTTATTGAGGGTGTCCTCTGGGGCCAACGTCCTGACTTTC
>17|TRBV6-2/TRBV6-3|TRBJ2-3|TRBD2|NA
CASSSHLAGGSKDTQYF
TGTGCCAGCAGTTCGCATCTAGCGGGGGGATCAAAGGATACGCAGTATTTT
>17|TRBV6-1|TRBJ1-1|NA|NA
CASPGGQSTRGMTEAFF
TGTGCCAGCCCAGGAGGACAGTCAACCCGTGGGATGACTGAAGCTTTCTTT
>13|TRBV20-1|TRBJ1-4|NA|few
CSARDTGGEKLFF
TGCAGTGCTAGAGATACGGGGGGCGAAAAACTGTTTTTT
>14|TRBV7-9|TRBJ1-2|NA|NA
CASSLGATGTGYTF
TGTGCCAGCAGCTTAGGGGCCACCGGGACAGGCTACACCTTC
>8|TRBV15|TRBJ1-4|NA|few
CATSRGHF
TGTGCCACCAGCAGAGGGCATTTT
>14|TRBV3-1|TRBJ2-3|NA|NA
CASSQDVAADTQYF
TGTGCCAGCAGCCAAGATGTAGCGGCAGATACGCAGTATTTT
>13|TRBV27|TRBJ2-3|NA|few
CASSLKRTDTQYF
TGTGCCAGCAGTTTGAAACGCACAGATACGCAGTATTTT
>15|TRBV5-1|TRBJ1-3|NA|few
CASSPGVYSGNTIYF
TGCGCCAGCAGCCCAGGGGTCTACTCTGGAAACACCATATATTTT
>13|TRBV4-2|TRBJ1-5|NA|NA
CASSQGTHQPQHF
TGTGCCAGCAGCCAAGGTACGCATCAGCCCCAGCATTTT
>16|TRBV4-2|TRBJ2-1|NA|few
CASSQDLGEGYNEQFF
TGTGCCAGCAGCCAGGATTTGGGAGAAGGCTACAATGAGCAGTTCTTC
>13|TRBV7-3|TRBJ2-7|TRBD1|few
CASSSRDRGEQYF
TGTGCCAGCAGCTCCCGGGACAGGGGCGAGCAGTACTTC